This T cell receptor (beta chain) was recovered during a study of T cell responses to AZD1222 COVID-19 vaccine. The study's findings and limits: Nearly half of spike-specific TCRs reportedly target unmutated variant regions. CD4 TCRs associated with vaccination spanned spike, dominating at 160-218 and 743-854. The donors showed a predominance of white British ancestry and of females, with possible underestimation of clonal diversity. Receipt of two AZD1222 doses was followed by a rise in Spike-specific TCR breadth and depth.

Notes on this clone: The antigen is not known.

Produced via immunoSEQ multiplex PCR; TCRdb's table is partial and in-frame only. In the table there are 150,000 to 200,000 clones, more than 85% of which are singletons. CDR3 length: 16 residues. The junction had 10 bases not matched to a gene; V was cut back by 4 bases and J by 7 bases. Germline CDR1 KGHSH, CDR2 LQKENI. The sequence derives from an adult who received the AZD1222 COVID-19 vaccine. The sequences come from peripheral blood, collected 28 days after the second AZD1222 dose. This sequence joins TRBV18 and TRBJ1-6; TRBD1 aligns across 7 bases. The CDR3 DNA follows: TGTGCCAGCTCACACAAACCGGGACAGCAAAATTCACCCCTCCACTTT. This translates into CASSHKPGQQNSPLHF. Using reference TRBV18 and TRBJ1-6 for the parts outside the CDR3, the full variable domain is NAGVMQNPRHLVRRRGQEARLRCSPMKGHSHVYWYRQLPEEGLKFMVYLQKENIIDESGMPKERFSAEFPKEGPSILRIQQVVRGDSAAYFCASSHKPGQQNSPLHFGNGTRLTVT.